What follows are 15 T cell receptor beta chains derived from one specimen sequenced in a study of T cell changes during pregnancy in multiple sclerosis. The data were produced by immunoSEQ multiplex PCR, yet TCRdb's version contains in-frame clones alone and is incomplete. The table has tens of thousands of clones, more than 85% seen once. Sequences were derived from CD4+ T cells from peripheral blood mononuclear cells, sampled in the second trimester of pregnancy. Receptor source: a female donor in good health, enrolled as a control in a pregnancy study.

The gene calls are TRBV9 and TRBJ2-1, with no clear D. Germline values: CDR1 SGDLS, CDR2 YYNGEE. This CDR3 region has 15 residues. V was shortened by 0 bases and J by 8 bases, with 15 bases between the two germline ends. The CDR3 DNA follows: TGTGCCAGCAGCGTAGACAGTCCACCATCCCATGAGCAGTTCTTC. It translates to CASSVDSPPSHEQFF.

This chain connects TRBV18 to TRBJ2-4; D perhaps matches TRBD2 (6 bases). This CDR3 is built from 13 residues. The germline V gene encodes CDR1 KGHSH and CDR2 LQKENI. Trimming took 2 bases from V and 9 from J, leaving 11 bases between them. The chain's CDR3 is CASSPAGMGIQYF. In nucleotides, the CDR3 is TGTGCCAGCTCACCAGCGGGGATGGGCATTCAGTACTTC.

The V call is TRBV5-1, the J call TRBJ1-1; 12 bases are shared with TRBD1. Looked up from germline, CDR1 is SGHRS and CDR2 is YFSETQ. The V gene end was trimmed by 7 bases and the J gene end by 2 bases; junction bases not matched to a gene: 9. This CDR3 comprises 16 residues. The CDR3 protein is CASGTGQGAVNTEAFF. The CDR3 DNA reads TGCGCCAGCGGCACGGGACAGGGGGCAGTAAACACTGAAGCTTTCTTT.

The rearrangement uses TRBV19 and TRBJ2-7; 8 nucleotides agree with TRBD1. CDR1 LNHDA and CDR2 SQIVND come from the germline V gene (reference sequence). The CDR3 is 16 amino acids. V lost 3 bases, J lost 2 bases, and 9 bases stayed unmatched. CDR3 in amino acids: CASSMPTGDHPYEQYF. The CDR3 nucleotides read TGTGCCAGTAGTATGCCGACAGGGGATCATCCCTACGAGCAGTACTTC.

The chain employs TRBV19 and TRBJ2-7; 13 bases agree with TRBD2. This CDR3 comprises 15 residues. V shed 11 bases, J shed 3 bases, and the junction held 10 bases outside the gene matches. CDR1 is LNHDA, CDR2 SQIVND, per germline (reference sequence). CDR3 nucleotide sequence: TGTGCCGTCCCCGTCGGACTAGCGGGGGACTACGAGCAGTACTTC. This translates into CAVPVGLAGDYEQYF.

The chain links TRBV28 to TRBJ1-2; no definite D call. Trimming left V 7 bases short and J 5 bases short, with 14 bases between. The V gene's germline CDR1 is MDHEN and CDR2 SYDVKM. The CDR3 length is 13 residues. The CDR3 DNA follows: TGTGCCAGCAATGGCGGGCAGCCTTATGGCTACACCTTC. It is translated as CASNGGQPYGYTF.

This sequence joins TRBV7-3 and TRBJ2-7; 9 bases match TRBD1. Germline lookup yields CDR1 SGHTA and CDR2 FQGTGA. The junction had 8 bases not matched to a gene; V was cut back by 5 bases and J by 6 bases. This CDR3 is 14 amino acids long. Here the CDR3 reads CASSPGTGNSEQYF. The CDR3 DNA reads as TGTGCCAGCAGCCCCGGGACAGGGAATAGCGAGCAGTACTTC.

The chain couples TRBV7-2 to TRBJ1-4; TRBD1 agrees at 9 bases. Germline V gives CDR1 SGHTA, CDR2 FQGNSA. There are 14 residues in the CDR3. Losses at the gene ends were 5 bases for V and 7 bases for J; bases not matched to a gene: 5. The CDR3 here is CASSPGTGTEKLFF. In nucleotides, the CDR3 is TGTGCCAGCAGCCCCGGGACAGGGACTGAAAAACTGTTTTTT.

This clone was seen a single time. The CDR3 loop is CASSLGRGPNTEAFF. CDR3 DNA: TGCGCCAGCAGCTTGGGTAGGGGCCCGAACACTGAAGCTTTCTTT. The V gene is TRBV5-1, the J gene TRBJ1-1, with D perhaps matching TRBD1 (5 bases). V lost 0 bases and J 1 base, leaving 10 bases between the germline ends. The CDR3 spans 15 residues. Germline V gene data show CDR1 as SGHRS and CDR2 as YFSETQ.

This clone was observed a few times. In DNA form, the CDR3 reads TGCGCCAGCAAAGGCGGGACAGGGGAGGAAAAACTGTTTTTT. Amino acid sequence: CASKGGTGEEKLFF. The chain combines TRBV5-1 with TRBJ1-4, with 10 nucleotides matching TRBD1. Germline CDR1 is SGHRS and CDR2 is YFSETQ. The J segment lost 8 bases and the V segment lost 6 bases, leaving 7 bases of the junction unmatched. The CDR3 spans 14 residues.

This clone was found once. The rearrangement uses TRBV28 and TRBJ2-7, with a weak D call TRBD2 (5 bases). V was trimmed by 4 bases and J by 5 bases, leaving 18 bases between them. Germline assignment: CDR1 MDHEN and CDR2 SYDVKM. CDR3 length: 15 residues. CDR3 nucleotides: TGTGCCAGCAGTTCCCCGGGATCCACCGCTAACGAGCAGTACTTC. This translates into CASSSPGSTANEQYF.

The V gene is TRBV11-2, the J gene TRBJ1-1, with D possibly being TRBD1 (6 bases). CDR3 size: 15 residues. From germline, CDR1 is SGHAT and CDR2 FQNNGV. V was shortened by 1 base and J by 3 bases, with 12 bases between the two germline ends. The CDR3 DNA follows: TGTGCCAGCAGCTTAGTGGGGGCAGGGTACACTGAAGCTTTCTTT. Translated, it gives CASSLVGAGYTEAFF.

V and J are TRBV30 and TRBJ2-3; tentative D call: TRBD2 (6 bases). CDR3 size: 15 residues. In germline, CDR1 is GTSNPN, CDR2 SVGIG (reference sequence). V lost 0 bases and J lost 0, with 10 bases in between. The CDR3 is CAWSVTLASTDTQYF. CDR3 nucleotide sequence: TGTGCCTGGAGTGTAACCCTAGCGAGCACAGATACGCAGTATTTT.

The V and J genes are TRBV19 and TRBJ1-5; D is unresolved. CDR3 length equals 16 residues. The germline V gene encodes CDR1 LNHDA and CDR2 SQIVND (reference sequence). Deletions cut 1 base from V and 4 bases from J, with 14 bases between. The CDR3 loop reads CASSIVTGSTNQPQHF. CDR3 DNA: TGTGCCAGTAGTATAGTAACGGGTTCTACTAATCAGCCCCAGCATTTT. Filled out from reference TRBV19 and TRBJ1-5, the complete variable domain reads DGGITQSPKYLFRKEGQNVTLSCEQNLNHDAMYWYRQDPGQGLRLIYYSQIVNDFQKGDIAEGYSVSREKKESFPLTVTSAQKNPTAFYLCASSIVTGSTNQPQHFGDGTRLSIL.

CDR3 sequence (DNA): TGTGCCAGCTCACCCGGGGTTAACTACGAGCAGTACTTC. It specifies CASSPGVNYEQYF. The chain recombines TRBV18 with TRBJ2-7, with a possible D match to TRBD2 (5 bases). Germline CDR1 KGHSH, CDR2 LQKENI. CDR3 length: 13 residues. V was trimmed by 3 bases and J by 3 bases, leaving 9 bases between them.